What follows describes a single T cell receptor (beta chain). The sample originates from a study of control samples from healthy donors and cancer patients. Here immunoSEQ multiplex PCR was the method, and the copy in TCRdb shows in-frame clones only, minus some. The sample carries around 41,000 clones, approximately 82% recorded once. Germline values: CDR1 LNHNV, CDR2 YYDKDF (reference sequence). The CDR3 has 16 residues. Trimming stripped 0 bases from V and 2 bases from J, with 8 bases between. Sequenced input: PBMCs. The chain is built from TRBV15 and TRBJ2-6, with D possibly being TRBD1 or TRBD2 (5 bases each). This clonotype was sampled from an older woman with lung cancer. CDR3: CATSRDLGAGANVLTF. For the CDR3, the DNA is TGTGCCACCAGCAGAGATTTGGGGGCTGGGGCCAACGTCCTGACTTTC.